The clone carrying this T cell receptor (beta chain) was detected many times. What it binds is not known. TCRdb independently ran MiXCR on the 5' RACE reads; one entry per CDR3 protein. The sample yields about 74,000 distinct CDR3 sequences, around 6.5% seen once. The entry originates in a study of T cells after yellow fever vaccination. Whole-study findings and limits: A limited proportion of clonotypes was detected within both the CD4 and CD8 compartments.

The sample in question was CD8+ T cells sorted from PBMCs, obtained 5 days after the first yellow fever vaccination. The sequence was collected from a man aged 18 to 30 who received the YFV17D yellow fever vaccine.

This CDR3 reads CASSPLWGRPGFF. The DNA of the CDR3 is TGTGCCAGCAGTCCTCTTTGGGGGCGCCCCGGGTTCTTC. The chain combines TRBV14 with TRBJ2-1; TRBD1 might be the D (6 bases). V lost 6 bases to trimming and J lost 15 bases, with 21 bases between them. Germline V lookup: CDR1 SGHDN, CDR2 FVKESK. The CDR3 runs to 13 residues. The full variable domain, rest sourced from reference TRBV14 and TRBJ2-1, is EAGVTQFPSHSVIEKGQTVTLRCDPISGHDNLYWYRRVMGKEIKFLLHFVKESKQDESGMPNNRFLAERTGGTYSTLKVQPAELEDSGVYFCASSPLWGRPGFFGPGTRLTVL.